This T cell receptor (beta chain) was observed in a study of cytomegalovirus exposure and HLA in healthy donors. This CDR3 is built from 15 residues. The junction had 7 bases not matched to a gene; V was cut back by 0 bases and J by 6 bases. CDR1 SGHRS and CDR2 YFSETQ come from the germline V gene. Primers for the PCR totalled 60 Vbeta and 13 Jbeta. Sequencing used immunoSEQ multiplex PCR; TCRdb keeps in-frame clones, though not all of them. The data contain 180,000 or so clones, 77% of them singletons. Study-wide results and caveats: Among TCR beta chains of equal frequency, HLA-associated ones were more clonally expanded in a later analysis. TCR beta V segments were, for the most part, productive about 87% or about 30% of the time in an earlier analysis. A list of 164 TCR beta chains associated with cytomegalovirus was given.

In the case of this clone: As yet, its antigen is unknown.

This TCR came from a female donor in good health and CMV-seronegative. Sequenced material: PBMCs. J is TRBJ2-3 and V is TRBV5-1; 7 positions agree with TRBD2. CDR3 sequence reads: CASSLDSGEPDTQYF. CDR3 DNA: TGCGCCAGCAGCTTGGACAGCGGGGAACCCGATACGCAGTATTTT.